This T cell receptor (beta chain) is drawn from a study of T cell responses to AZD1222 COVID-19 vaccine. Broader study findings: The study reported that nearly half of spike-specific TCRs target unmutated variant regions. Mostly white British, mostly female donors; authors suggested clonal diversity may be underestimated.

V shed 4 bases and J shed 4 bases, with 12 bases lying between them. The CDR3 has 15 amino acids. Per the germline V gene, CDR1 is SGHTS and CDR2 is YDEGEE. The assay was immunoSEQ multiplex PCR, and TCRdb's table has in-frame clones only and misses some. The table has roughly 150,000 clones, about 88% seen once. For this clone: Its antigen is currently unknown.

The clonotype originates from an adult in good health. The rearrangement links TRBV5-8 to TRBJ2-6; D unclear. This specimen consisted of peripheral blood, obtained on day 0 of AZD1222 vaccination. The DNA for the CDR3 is TGTGCCAGCAGCCCAGCCAGGATCGGGGCCAACGTCCTGACTTTC. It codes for CASSPARIGANVLTF.